This T cell receptor (beta chain) was identified in a study of cytomegalovirus exposure and HLA in healthy donors. Overall study: The approximately 120 validation repertoires used the same platform as the 550 to 750 first-cohort repertoires, a later analysis reported. Broader study findings: A few of the chains that were CMV-associated were confirmed in vitro to be specific for CMV antigens. The study designated roughly 160 TCR beta chains cytomegalovirus-associated.

The donors were in the roughly 110-subject validation cohort; that cohort was separate from the approximately 670-subject first cohort. TCRdb keeps only in-frame clones here, not all; method: immunoSEQ multiplex PCR. This table has tens of thousands of clones, approximately 90% appearing once. This CDR3 region has 15 residues. The germline CDR1 and CDR2 sequences are SGHDT and YYEEEE. V lost 0 bases and J lost 4, with 12 bases in between. With regard to this clone: Its specificity is unknown.

Sequenced: PBMCs. This receptor was taken from a man aged 18 to 30 in good health and CMV-seronegative. This rearrangement joins TRBV5-6 to TRBJ2-3, with D possibly matching TRBD2 (7 bases). The CDR3 DNA is TGTGCCAGCAGCTTGGAGGGGGGGCCTTCAGATACGCAGTATTTT. This translates into CASSLEGGPSDTQYF.